Listed here are 20 T cell receptor beta chains from one sample, sequenced in a study of T cells in Graves' hyperthyroidism and ophthalmopathy (dated by TCRdb to between 2019 and 2020). Receptor libraries were prepared by multiplex PCR. Reads for this sample came from an Illumina HiSeq 2000. The TCR beta CDR3 regions were amplified from RNA transcripts. For the first round of RT-PCR on the TCR CDR3, the HTBI primer set was used together with the Qiagen OneStep RT-PCR kit. The raw public reads went through TCRdb reprocessing: fastp at Q25, MiXCR clone calling, in-frame beta chains kept. Each entry is one CDR3 protein sequence, shown with its most common DNA and genes. Here the sample has over 650,000 distinct CDR3 sequences; about a sixth occur a single time. The biggest ten clones account for about 8.4% of the sample. The sample taken for sequencing was blood. The origin of the receptors is a man aged 18 to 30 with Graves' hyperthyroidism.

J is TRBJ1-4 and V is TRBV7-9; D gene unclear. V was pared by 5 bases and J by 5 bases, with 12 bases between. CDR1 and CDR2 (germline): SEHNR, FQNEAQ (reference sequence). This CDR3 has 14 amino acids. CDR3 protein: CASSRKTPNEKLFF. Here the CDR3 DNA reads TGTGCCAGCAGCCGAAAGACACCGAATGAAAAACTGTTTTTT.

This rearrangement joins TRBV3-1 to TRBJ2-3, with TRBD1 matching over 9 bases. Trimming at V came to 4 bases and at J to 2 bases, leaving 7 bases not matched to a gene. The CDR3 consists of 16 residues. CDR1 is LGHDT, CDR2 YNNKEL, per germline (reference sequence). CDR3 sequence (DNA): TGTGCCAGCAGCCCCCGGGACAGGGATCTCACAGATACGCAGTATTTT. It is translated as CASSPRDRDLTDTQYF.

The chain combines TRBV7-8 with TRBJ2-7; D not resolved. The V end was cut by 3 bases, the J end by 1 base, with 10 bases between. This CDR3 spans 14 amino acids. Germline lookup yields CDR1 SGHVS and CDR2 FQNEAQ. CDR3 sequence reads: CASSLPFRSYEQYF. DNA for the CDR3: TGTGCCAGCAGCTTGCCCTTCAGGTCCTACGAGCAGTACTTC.

This clonotype was observed many times. This sequence joins TRBV7-6 and TRBJ2-1; 8 nucleotides align to TRBD2. V lost 5 bases to trimming and J lost 4 bases; unmatched junction nucleotides: 16. The CDR3 runs 18 residues. Germline values: CDR1 SGHVS, CDR2 FNYEAQ. The CDR3 reads CASSPTTSGLGPYNEQFF. In DNA form, the CDR3 reads TGTGCCAGCAGCCCTACTACTAGCGGACTAGGGCCTTACAATGAGCAGTTCTTC.

This clonotype was picked up many times. The chain couples TRBV20-1 to TRBJ2-5; perhaps TRBD2 as D (5 bases). The CDR3 has 13 amino acids. Germline values: CDR1 DFQATT, CDR2 SNEGSKA (reference sequence). Trimming removed 5 bases at V and 5 bases at J, with 15 bases between. The CDR3 DNA is TGCAGTGCTCCGCTCGTGGGAGTGGAGACCCAGTACTTC. It translates to CSAPLVGVETQYF.

The chain is built from TRBV4-3 and TRBJ1-2; 7 positions agree with TRBD1. Germline CDR1 and CDR2: LGHNA and YSLEER. The CDR3 sequence is 15 residues long. J gave up 4 bases and V 3 bases, and 8 bases lay outside the gene matches. CDR3 nucleotide sequence: TGCGCCAGCAGCCAGGGGGCCAGGGGGAGCTATGGCTACACCTTC. Its translation is CASSQGARGSYGYTF.

The chain combines TRBV4-2 with TRBJ2-1; 11 bases map to TRBD2. The CDR3 contains 14 residues. V gave up 4 bases and J gave up 7 bases; unmatched junction bases: 3. CDR1 and CDR2 from the germline V gene are LGHNA and YNFKEQ. CDR3 nucleotides: TGTGCCAGCAGCCTTCCTAGCGGGAGGAATGAGCAGTTCTTC. Translating it yields CASSLPSGRNEQFF.

This clonotype has a handful of counts. The gene calls are TRBV7-6 and TRBJ2-2; TRBD2 aligns across 9 bases. Germline lookup yields CDR1 SGHVS and CDR2 FNYEAQ. V gave up 5 bases and J gave up 4 bases; unmatched junction bases: 8. The CDR3 consists of 16 residues. CDR3 nucleotide sequence: TGTGCCAGCAGCCTCCTGACTAGCGGAGCCACCGGGGAGCTGTTTTTT. Translating gives CASSLLTSGATGELFF.

This clonotype was seen a few times. V usage is TRBV28 and J usage is TRBJ2-7, with unresolved D. This CDR3 comprises 13 residues. Trimming pared 6 bases from V and 4 bases from J, leaving 13 bases between. The germline gives CDR1 MDHEN, CDR2 SYDVKM. In DNA, the CDR3 is TGTGCCAGCAGGCGCAGCGCTGTGTACGAGCAGTACTTC. Residues: CASRRSAVYEQYF. Full variable domain (outside the CDR3, taken from reference TRBV28 and TRBJ2-7): DVKVTQSSRYLVKRTGEKVFLECVQDMDHENMFWYRQDPGLGLRLIYFSYDVKMKEKGDIPEGYSVSREKKERFSLILESASTNQTSMYLCASRRSAVYEQYFGPGTRLTVT.

The gene calls are TRBV14 and TRBJ2-1; D might be TRBD2 (6 bases). This CDR3 contains 13 residues. The V end lost 2 bases, the J end lost 8 bases, and 10 bases lay between the germline ends. Germline V gene sequence: CDR1 SGHDN, CDR2 FVKESK. The CDR3: CASSQLAMDEQFF. CDR3 bases: TGTGCCAGCAGCCAACTAGCGATGGATGAGCAGTTCTTC.

The chain employs TRBV6-2 or TRBV6-3 and TRBJ2-3; D is undetermined. Trimming removed 7 bases at V and 3 bases at J, with 14 bases between. Germline CDR1 reads MNHEY; CDR2 reads SVGEGT. The length of the CDR3 is 14 residues. In DNA form, the CDR3 reads TGTGCCAGCACCGAGATGGGGATAACAGATACGCAGTATTTT. Translated: CASTEMGITDTQYF.

This clonotype was detected only a few times. V usage is TRBV19 and J usage is TRBJ2-1, with unresolved D. Trimming removed 5 bases at V and 4 bases at J, with 9 bases between. Germline V gene lookup returns CDR1 LNHDA and CDR2 SQIVND (reference sequence). The CDR3 is made up of 13 amino acids. The CDR3 spells CASSATHYNEQFF. In DNA form, the CDR3 reads TGTGCCAGTAGTGCGACACATTACAATGAGCAGTTCTTC.

The CDR3 DNA reads as TGCAGTGCTAGAGATGGGGGACAACCCCCTGGAAACACCATATATTTT. This translates into CSARDGGQPPGNTIYF. V and J are TRBV20-1 and TRBJ1-3, with a weak D call TRBD1 (6 bases). Germline lookup yields CDR1 DFQATT and CDR2 SNEGSKA (reference sequence). This CDR3 has 16 amino acids. Trimming removed 0 bases from V and 2 bases from J, with 14 bases in between.

The CDR3: CASSPKDGGTSGGLSFYNEQYF. In DNA, the CDR3 is TGTGCCAGCAGCCCAAAGGATGGCGGGACTAGCGGGGGGTTATCCTTCTACAATGAGCAGTACTTC. The J gene is TRBJ2-1, the V gene TRBV11-2; TRBD2 agrees at 15 bases. The J call may be in error: the DNA end matches TRBJ2-7 better. This CDR3 has 22 amino acids. The germline V gene encodes CDR1 SGHAT and CDR2 FQNNGV.

V is TRBV27 and J is TRBJ2-1; tentative D call: TRBD2 (6 bases). Between the trimmed V and J ends, which lost 4 bases and 4 bases, there was a span of 20 bases. Germline V gene data show CDR1 as MNHEY and CDR2 as SMNVEV (reference sequence). The CDR3 covers 17 residues. As DNA, the CDR3 is TGTGCCAGCAGTTCCCCGGGGGACGGAACAGCTTACAATGAGCAGTTCTTC. This codes for CASSSPGDGTAYNEQFF.

The CDR3, as DNA: TGTGCCATCACCAGGACTGGGAAAAACAATGAGCAGTTCTTC. Its translation is CAITRTGKNNEQFF. This chain joins TRBV10-3 and TRBJ2-1; possibly TRBD2 for D (5 bases). Trimming stripped 7 bases from V and 5 bases from J, with 15 bases between. Germline V gene lookup returns CDR1 ENHRY and CDR2 SYGVKD. The CDR3 runs to 14 residues.

The chain is built from TRBV6-5 and TRBJ2-1, with D perhaps given as TRBD1 or TRBD2 (5 bases each). Germline V CDR1 and CDR2: MNHEY, SVGAGI. The CDR3 spans 14 residues. Trimming took off 0 bases at V and 6 bases at J, with 9 bases between the two ends. Here the CDR3 DNA reads TGTGCCAGCAGTTACTCGTTCGGGGCCAATGAGCAGTTCTTC. This translates into CASSYSFGANEQFF.

This clonotype was counted many times. V and J are TRBV28 and TRBJ2-7, with D perhaps matching TRBD1 or TRBD2 (6 bases each). Germline V lookup: CDR1 MDHEN, CDR2 SYDVKM. CDR3 length equals 13 residues. The ends were cut back, 6 bases at V and 6 bases at J, with 15 bases in the middle. The CDR3 DNA is TGTGCCAGCAGGACTCCGGGGGCGCGCGAGCAGTACTTC. Translation gives CASRTPGAREQYF. Drawing the rest from reference TRBV28 and TRBJ2-7, the complete variable domain is DVKVTQSSRYLVKRTGEKVFLECVQDMDHENMFWYRQDPGLGLRLIYFSYDVKMKEKGDIPEGYSVSREKKERFSLILESASTNQTSMYLCASRTPGAREQYFGPGTRLTVT.

This clonotype came up many times. The chain uses TRBV28 and TRBJ2-6, with D hard to call. The CDR3 loop spans 16 amino acids. Germline lookup yields CDR1 MDHEN and CDR2 SYDVKM. V lost 7 bases and J lost 1, with 14 bases in between. The CDR3 DNA follows: TGTGCCAGCACCGTGGGCGGTCTATCTGGGGCCAACGTCCTGACTTTC. Translated, it gives CASTVGGLSGANVLTF.

The table lists this clonotype with many counts. This chain links TRBV7-2 with TRBJ1-1; D remains unclear. V shed 0 bases and J shed 1 base, with 3 bases lying between them. There are 13 residues in the CDR3. Germline CDR1 reads SGHTA; CDR2 reads FQGNSA. The CDR3 spells CASSLARNTEAFF. The DNA of the CDR3 is TGTGCCAGCAGCTTAGCGAGGAACACTGAAGCTTTCTTT. Based on the CDR3 plus reference TRBV7-2 and TRBJ1-1, the full variable domain is GAGVSQSPSNKVTEKGKDVELRCDPISGHTALYWYRQSLGQGLEFLIYFQGNSAPDKSGLPSDRFSAERTGGSVSTLTIQRTQQEDSAVYLCASSLARNTEAFFGQGTRLTVV.